What follows are 23 T cell receptor beta chains derived from one specimen sequenced in a study of blood T cell repertoires in COVID-19. The method was immunoSEQ multiplex PCR; TCRdb's version includes in-frame clones alone and lacks a portion of them. The sample consists of approximately 230,000 clones, approximately 83% of them appearing once. The specimen was peripheral blood. All receptors derive from a man of 80 years or more with acute or convalescent COVID-19.

V and J are TRBV24-1 and TRBJ2-3; unclear D gene. The CDR3 consists of 14 residues. Trimming left V 4 bases short and J 6 bases short, with 13 bases between. Per the germline V gene, CDR1 is KGHDR and CDR2 is SFDVKD. CDR3 residues: CATSESSFEDTQYF. The CDR3 nucleotides read TGTGCCACCAGTGAGTCATCTTTTGAGGATACGCAGTATTTT.

The chain combines TRBV27 with TRBJ2-7; TRBD1 agrees at 9 bases. Germline values: CDR1 MNHEY, CDR2 SMNVEV (reference sequence). After removal of 7 bases from V and 3 bases from J, the junction contained 13 bases not matched to a gene. This CDR3 is 16 amino acids long. For the CDR3, the DNA is TGTGCCAGCACCTTTACGTGGGGACAGGGAGGCTACGAGCAGTACTTC. The encoded protein is CASTFTWGQGGYEQYF.

The chain recombines TRBV5-8 with TRBJ2-7; no firm D call. The CDR3 consists of 12 residues. Germline CDR1 SGHTS, CDR2 YDEGEE. V was clipped by 1 base and J by 6 bases, with 8 bases between them. The CDR3 DNA reads as TGTGCCAGCAGCTTGTTTGTCGGCGAGCAGTACTTC. It codes for CASSLFVGEQYF.

This sequence joins TRBV29-1 and TRBJ1-3, with D tentatively TRBD1 (6 bases). Germline V gene sequence: CDR1 SQVTM, CDR2 ANQGSEA. V lost 7 bases to trimming and J lost 1 base, with 14 bases between them. The CDR3 runs 14 residues. The CDR3 loop reads CSGIDRRSGNTIYF. The CDR3 DNA is TGCAGCGGGATTGACAGGCGATCTGGAAACACCATATATTTT.

This sequence joins TRBV18 and TRBJ2-7, with 10 positions matching TRBD2. V gave up 5 bases and J gave up 4 bases; unmatched junction bases: 11. Germline V gene sequence: CDR1 KGHSH, CDR2 LQKENI. CDR3 size: 16 residues. The CDR3 coding sequence is TGTGCCAGCTCATCCCTCAGCGGGGGGGCAGCTTACGAGCAGTACTTC. Its translation is CASSSLSGGAAYEQYF.

The chain is built from TRBV2 and TRBJ1-6, with 10 bases matching TRBD1. V shed 6 bases and J 9 bases; nucleotides not matched to a gene: 5. CDR1 SNHLY and CDR2 FYNNEI come from the germline V gene. This CDR3 spans 14 amino acids. CDR3: CASRQTGGVSPLHF. The CDR3 bases are TGTGCCAGCAGACAGACAGGGGGCGTTTCACCCCTCCACTTT.

The genes are TRBV7-9 and TRBJ2-1; TRBD2 agrees at 7 bases. Germline V gene data show CDR1 as SEHNR and CDR2 as FQNEAQ (reference sequence). The CDR3 contains 13 residues. Trimming took 7 bases from V and 7 from J; bases not matched to a gene: 7. The CDR3 region has the DNA TGTGCCAGCACCCAAGCCGGGGGGAATGAGCAGTTCTTC. Translating it yields CASTQAGGNEQFF.

The chain combines TRBV5-1 with TRBJ2-2, with TRBD1 as a possible D gene (5 bases). This CDR3 is 15 amino acids long. The V end was cut by 3 bases, the J end by 6 bases, with 15 bases between. The germline CDR1 and CDR2 sequences are SGHRS and YFSETQ. The CDR3 is CASSSSLRVPGELFF. CDR3 in DNA: TGCGCCAGCAGCTCTTCTCTCAGGGTTCCCGGGGAGCTGTTTTTT.

The J gene is TRBJ2-7, the V gene TRBV6-6, with D perhaps matching TRBD2 (6 bases). CDR1 is MNHNY, CDR2 SVGAGI, per germline (reference sequence). Trimming took off 5 bases at V and 1 base at J, with 12 bases between the two ends. The CDR3 loop spans 14 amino acids. The CDR3 spells CASSRAGTSYEQYF. The CDR3 nucleotides read TGTGCCAGCAGTAGAGCCGGGACTTCCTACGAGCAGTACTTC.

As DNA, the CDR3 is TGTGCCAGCAGCCAAGAGCCGCGGGACACAGATACGCAGTATTTT. Translating it yields CASSQEPRDTDTQYF. The genes are TRBV3-1 (or the pseudogene TRBV3-2) and TRBJ2-3; D perhaps matches TRBD2 (6 bases). Trimming cost V 0 bases and J 2 bases, with 9 bases left between them. The CDR3 length is 15 residues. Looked up from germline, CDR1 is LGHDT and CDR2 is YNNKEL (reference sequence).

The CDR3 loop reads CASSKAGDRVEKLFF. CDR3 nucleotides: TGTGCCAGCAGCAAAGCGGGGGACAGGGTCGAAAAACTGTTTTTT. This chain connects TRBV21-1 to TRBJ1-4; the D segment call TRBD1 is taken from the table without a DNA check. TRBV21-1 is termed a pseudogene. The CDR3 loop spans 15 amino acids.

The rearrangement uses TRBV28 and TRBJ1-5; the match to TRBD1 covers 9 bases. Germline CDR1 is MDHEN and CDR2 is SYDVKM. Germline trimming cut 5 bases from V and 4 bases from J; bases unmatched to any gene: 9. The CDR3 is 16 residues long. The CDR3 here is CASSAWTGVRNQPQHF. For the CDR3, the DNA is TGTGCCAGCAGTGCCTGGACAGGGGTACGGAATCAGCCCCAGCATTTT.

The rearrangement uses TRBV5-1 and TRBJ2-7; TRBD1 is a possible D gene (6 bases). This CDR3 is built from 15 residues. V lost 4 bases to trimming and J lost 4 bases, with 18 bases between them. Germline V gene data show CDR1 as SGHRS and CDR2 as YFSETQ. CDR3: CASSPRQDSIYEQYF. The CDR3 coding sequence is TGCGCCAGCAGCCCTCGACAGGACAGTATATACGAGCAGTACTTC. Full variable domain (outside the CDR3, taken from reference TRBV5-1 and TRBJ2-7): KAGVTQTPRYLIKTRGQQVTLSCSPISGHRSVSWYQQTPGQGLQFLFEYFSETQRNKGNFPGRFSGRQFSNSRSEMNVSTLELGDSALYLCASSPRQDSIYEQYFGPGTRLTVT.

CDR3 region: CASSLKPRDRVFHEQYF. For the CDR3, the DNA is TGTGCCAGCAGCCTGAAACCCCGGGACAGGGTTTTCCACGAGCAGTACTTC. The chain carries TRBV14 and TRBJ2-7; TRBD1 aligns across 9 bases. Germline CDR1 is SGHDN and CDR2 is FVKESK. V trimming: 4 bases; J trimming: 5 bases; junction bases outside the gene matches: 15. There are 17 residues in the CDR3.

The chain couples TRBV9 to TRBJ2-1; D possibly corresponds to TRBD2 (5 bases). Germline V gives CDR1 SGDLS, CDR2 YYNGEE. V was cut by 3 bases and J by 3 bases, with 13 bases left in between. This CDR3 contains 15 residues. The CDR3 DNA sequence: TGTGCCAGCAGCGCATACCCGGCGGGCTACAATGAGCAGTTCTTC. Translation: CASSAYPAGYNEQFF.

This chain connects TRBV5-1 to TRBJ1-1; D unresolved. Germline V CDR1 and CDR2: SGHRS, YFSETQ. Trimming removed 5 bases at V and 5 bases at J, with 10 bases between. The CDR3 sequence is 12 residues long. The CDR3 nucleotides are TGCGCCAGCAGGGACTACCTGACTGAAGCTTTCTTT. Translating gives CASRDYLTEAFF.

V and J are TRBV28 and TRBJ1-5, with D tentatively TRBD1 (5 bases). Germline-derived CDR1 and CDR2 are MDHEN and SYDVKM. The CDR3 has 15 residues. V shed 4 bases and J shed 0 bases, with 10 bases lying between them. CDR3 coding DNA: TGTGCCAGCAGTTCCCGGACACATAGCAATCAGCCCCAGCATTTT. As protein: CASSSRTHSNQPQHF.

The rearrangement links TRBV6-5 to TRBJ1-1, with 8 nucleotides matching TRBD1. Germline values: CDR1 MNHEY, CDR2 SVGAGI. The CDR3 length is 14 residues. Trimming removed 7 bases from V and 0 bases from J; junction bases left unmatched: 4. The chain's CDR3 is CASTGQGMNTEAFF. In DNA form, the CDR3 reads TGTGCCAGCACCGGACAGGGAATGAACACTGAAGCTTTCTTT.

For the CDR3, the DNA is TGTGCCAGCAGTTACTCGCCGGGGAGGACCTCCTACGAGCAGTACTTC. Translated: CASSYSPGRTSYEQYF. The rearrangement joins TRBV6-2 or TRBV6-3 to TRBJ2-7; perhaps TRBD2 as D (6 bases). Germline V lookup: CDR1 MNHEY, CDR2 SVGEGT. V was clipped by 0 bases and J by 0 bases, with 12 bases between them. The CDR3 length is 16 residues.

The chain is built from TRBV5-1 and TRBJ1-5; possible D gene TRBD1, 6 bases. The CDR3 extends over 17 amino acids. Germline assignment: CDR1 SGHRS and CDR2 YFSETQ. Trimming removed 5 bases at V and 6 bases at J, with 24 bases between. Here the CDR3 reads CASRPGTGGPSGQPQHF. Written as DNA, the CDR3 is TGCGCCAGCAGGCCGGGCACGGGGGGGCCGTCAGGTCAGCCCCAGCATTTT.

This clone was counted a single time. This sequence joins TRBV7-2 and TRBJ1-2; 8 positions match TRBD1. The V gene end was trimmed by 0 bases and the J gene end by 8 bases; junction bases not matched to a gene: 11. The CDR3 loop spans 16 amino acids. Germline assignment: CDR1 SGHTA and CDR2 FQGNSA. Written as DNA, the CDR3 is TGTGCCAGCAGCTTAGCCGGAGACAGGGGATCTGGAGGCTACACCTTC. This encodes CASSLAGDRGSGGYTF.

V gene TRBV11-2 combines with J gene TRBJ2-1, with 8 bases matching TRBD2. Losses at the gene ends were 4 bases for V and 0 bases for J; bases not matched to a gene: 5. Germline CDR1 reads SGHAT; CDR2 reads FQNNGV. The CDR3 loop spans 16 amino acids. The CDR3 sequence: CASSSISGNSYNEQFF. The CDR3 region has the DNA TGTGCCAGCAGCTCCATTAGCGGGAACTCCTACAATGAGCAGTTCTTC.

The chain joins TRBV19 to TRBJ1-6; tentative D call: TRBD1 (5 bases). V lost 10 bases and J lost 8, with 15 bases in between. Per the germline V gene, CDR1 is LNHDA and CDR2 is SQIVND (reference sequence). The CDR3 contains 13 residues. This CDR3 reads CATGDYPDSPLHF. In DNA form, the CDR3 reads TGTGCCACTGGGGACTATCCTGATTCACCCCTCCACTTT. Using reference TRBV19 and TRBJ1-6 for the parts outside the CDR3, the full variable domain is DGGITQSPKYLFRKEGQNVTLSCEQNLNHDAMYWYRQDPGQGLRLIYYSQIVNDFQKGDIAEGYSVSREKKESFPLTVTSAQKNPTAFYLCATGDYPDSPLHFGNGTRLTVT.